This T cell receptor (beta chain) originates from a study of CD8 T cells in ankylosing spondylitis. General study points: Matched synovial fluid from ankylosing spondylitis patients was reported to be enriched for disease-linked clones. Earlier literature documents some of the motif variants in reactive arthritis synovial fluid and blood. There was a TCR beta motif, made of fewer than 10 highly homologous variants, that appeared characteristic of ankylosing spondylitis blood.

Quantitative 5'-RACE with molecular barcodes produced the TCR beta libraries. TCRdb re-derived calls from the 5' RACE reads in MiXCR, one entry per CDR3 protein. Of 500,000 or so distinct CDR3 sequences listed, over 4% are singletons. This clonotype was counted ten times or more. As yet, its antigen is unknown. Trimming took 4 bases from V and 4 from J, leaving 11 bases between them. The CDR3 consists of 13 residues. Germline loops: CDR1 MNHEY, CDR2 SVGEGT. The chain carries TRBV6-2 or TRBV6-3 and TRBJ2-7; D perhaps matches TRBD2 (6 bases). The specimen sequenced was blood, either unsorted or a sorted T cell fraction (not recorded which). The clonotype originates from a male donor with ankylosing spondylitis. The CDR3 region is CASSWTTGYEQYF. In DNA form, the CDR3 reads TGTGCCAGCAGTTGGACTACAGGATACGAGCAGTACTTC.